This TCR beta chain was recovered during a study of blood T cell repertoires in COVID-19 (dated by TCRdb to 2018 to 2021). Some background on the complete study: Samples from collaborators originated in the United States, Italy and Spain and spanned both the acute and convalescent phases of COVID-19. The prospective study material was composed of cDNA or gDNA derived from T cells, B-cell-depleted T cells, or PBMCs. Subjects who had been exposed to COVID-19, were actively infected with it, or had recovered from it provided the deeply sampled blood TCRbeta repertoires that made up the dataset. A freely available public database, intended as a resource for researchers studying the immune response to SARS-CoV-2, is where the repertoires were released. The samples were drawn from the first 160 participants of the ongoing ImmuneRACE study and from 1,254 subjects provided by 6 global collaborators. The sample metadata nearly always contained a de-identified subject ID, COVID-19 status, age in years and sex. Where available, HLA class I and class II types were obtained from metadata supplied by the sample provider rather than from assay-based typing.

Results and caveats for the whole study, not just this receptor: How much clinical and demographic metadata was included differed by source and by participant, and the metadata was provided uncurated.

TCRbeta CDR3 regions were amplified from genomic DNA using the immunoSEQ Assay, a bias-controlled multiplex PCR. The authors processed their data as follows. Nucleated cell counts per sample were estimated from amplification of reference gene primers within the assay. Sequence reads were collapsed and filtered to measure the absolute abundance of every unique TCRbeta CDR3 rearrangement. For each sample, productive Simpson clonality was calculated as the square root of Simpson's diversity index over productive rearrangements. TCRdb retrieved this table from immuneACCESS and kept in-frame rearrangements only. Not all clones are present; in checked studies, unresolved V genes account for under half, and no reason is known for the remainder. V, J and clone size derive from that table, while D and trimming were established from the DNA sequence. This sample comprises roughly 160,000 clones, 88% of them detected only once. The ten largest account for roughly 2% of the sample.

Samples from volunteer blood donors who had recovered from COVID-19 were contributed by a second Seattle source. Collaborating institutions collected whole blood in K2EDTA tubes following their own protocols. For TCRbeta analysis, collaborator samples were shipped as frozen whole blood, as isolated PBMCs, or as DNA extracted from either sample type. After removal of 5 bases from V and 9 bases from J, the junction retains 9 bases not matched to a gene. The CDR3 measures 16 amino acids from cysteine to phenylalanine. Only the CDR3 DNA is retained, 48 bases long and in frame from the first base. As encoded in the germline V gene (reference sequence), CDR1 is MNHEY while CDR2 is SMNVEV. Of note for this clone: Its antigen remains unidentified. Qualities for individual bases were not recorded, and no much larger clone is one base off.

The chain uses TRBV27 and TRBJ2-3, and 15 junctional nucleotides match TRBD2. Source material: peripheral blood. This clonotype originated in a man aged 50-59 years who had recovered from COVID-19. The encoded CDR3 is CASSPGTSGRRSTQYF. The DNA sequence follows: TGTGCCAGCAGTCCCGGGACTAGCGGGAGGAGGTCGACGCAGTATTTT.